This T cell receptor beta chain comes out of a study of sequential checkpoint blockade in melanoma. The protocol was immunoSEQ multiplex PCR, while the TCRdb copy is restricted to in-frame clones and leaves out a portion. The sample lists roughly 10,000 clones, about three quarters occurring once. Germline trimming cut 0 bases from V and 4 bases from J; bases unmatched to any gene: 6. Germline CDR1 MRHNA, CDR2 SNTAGT. The CDR3 has 17 amino acids. Treatment reported: randomized to nivolumab then ipilimumab (arm A) or the reverse (arm B). No patient had prior DNA-damaging chemotherapy. PBMC sorting kept live CD3+CD8+ cells without CD19 or CD56.

The sequences come from CD8+ T cells sorted from blood (inferred from file names), collected from a patient given nivolumab and ipilimumab in sequence. The chain is built from TRBV6-4 and TRBJ2-2, with 9 bases fitting TRBD1. The sequence derives from a human donor with melanoma. As DNA, the CDR3 is TGTGCCAGCAGTGACTCTTCCGGACAGGGGCGCACCGGGGAGCTGTTTTTT. Translated, it gives CASSDSSGQGRTGELFF.